This T cell receptor beta chain was profiled in a study of blood T cells in healthy people across ages. About the study: The capture of about one barcoded beta molecule per two T cells was achieved by template switching.

The individuals who served as donors were healthy Caucasians living in Russia, aged roughly 6 to 90. V was pared by 5 bases and J by 6 bases, with 8 bases of the junction left unmatched. Germline loops: CDR1 SGHDN, CDR2 FVKESK. CDR3 size: 15 residues. Turning to this clonotype: What it binds is not known.

Through a sample-barcoded 5' primer and a J-beta primer mix, a second PCR was run for roughly 6 to 11 cycles. One entry per CDR3 protein, called by TCRdb with MiXCR from the 5' RACE reads. The table lists about 930,000 distinct CDR3 sequences, roughly 29% of them singletons. Findings and caveats of the study: Age advanced and TCR beta diversity per million T cells fell, roughly linearly. Naive T cell percentage by flow cytometry tracked strongly with beta diversity.

The same sample was also used in a study of T cells of mothers and their children.

The V call is TRBV14, the J call TRBJ1-5; 9 bases agree with TRBD1. Source material: blood. This clonotype was sampled from a woman aged 40-49 years in good health. CDR3 DNA sequence: TGTGCCAGCAGCTCCTATACAGGGGGCTGTCAGCCCCAGCATTTT. It encodes CASSSYTGGCQPQHF.